This T cell receptor beta chain was identified in a study of molecular identifiers for immune sequencing clone quantification. The CDR3 spans 17 residues. The J segment lost 0 bases and the V segment lost 8 bases, leaving 10 bases of the junction unmatched. Germline CDR1 and CDR2: MDHEN and SYDVKM. This clonotype qualifies as medium-sized. Antigen specificity is unknown. Between roughly 17,000 and 1,000,000 sorted cells, with 10%, 30% or 50% RNA, yielded naive CD8 libraries. Study conclusions and caveats: Naive cells had under 1% of molecules in clones above 20 RNA copies, effectors over 97%. A shared barcode on identical TCR molecules could lead to underestimated sizes for highly expanded clones.

Generation of bulk TCR libraries relied on previously described methods and listed TCR primers. One entry per CDR3 protein results from TCRdb running MiXCR on the PCR reads. The table lists more than 85,000 distinct CDR3 sequences, roughly a third of them singletons. This clonotype was sampled from a human donor in good health. Some libraries in this study had Jurkat cell RNA spiked in. Input material: naive CD8+ T cells from blood, with Jurkat cell RNA spiked in. Subset defined: FACS-sorted CD8+CD4-CCR7+CD45RA+ naive T cells. The genes are TRBV28 and TRBJ2-3; TRBD2 matches at 11 bases. The CDR3 region is CASDGTSGELSTDTQYF. In DNA, the CDR3 is TGTGCCAGCGACGGGACTAGCGGCGAGTTAAGCACAGATACGCAGTATTTT. Complete variable domain (other parts from reference TRBV28 and TRBJ2-3): DVKVTQSSRYLVKRTGEKVFLECVQDMDHENMFWYRQDPGLGLRLIYFSYDVKMKEKGDIPEGYSVSREKKERFSLILESASTNQTSMYLCASDGTSGELSTDTQYFGPGTRLTVL.